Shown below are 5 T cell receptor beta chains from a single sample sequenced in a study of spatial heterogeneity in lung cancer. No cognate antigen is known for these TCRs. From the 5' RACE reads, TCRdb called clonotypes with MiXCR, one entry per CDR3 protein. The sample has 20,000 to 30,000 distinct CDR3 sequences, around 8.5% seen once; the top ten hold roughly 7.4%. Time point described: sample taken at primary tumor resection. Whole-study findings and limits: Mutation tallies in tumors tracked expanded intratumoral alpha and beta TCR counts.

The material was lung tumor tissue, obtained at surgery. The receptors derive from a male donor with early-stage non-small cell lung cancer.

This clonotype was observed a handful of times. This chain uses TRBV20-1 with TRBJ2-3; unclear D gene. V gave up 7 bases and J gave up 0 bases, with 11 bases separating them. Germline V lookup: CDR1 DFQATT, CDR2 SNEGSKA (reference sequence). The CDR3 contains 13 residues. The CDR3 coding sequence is TGCAGTGTCTACTCCACTAGCACAGATACGCAGTATTTT. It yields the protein CSVYSTSTDTQYF.

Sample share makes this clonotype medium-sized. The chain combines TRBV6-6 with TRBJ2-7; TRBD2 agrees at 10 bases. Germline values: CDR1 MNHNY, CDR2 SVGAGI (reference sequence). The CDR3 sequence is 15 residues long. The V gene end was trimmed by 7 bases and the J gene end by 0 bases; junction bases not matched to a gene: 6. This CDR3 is CASTNPSGSSYEQYF. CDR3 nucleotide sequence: TGTGCCAGCACCAACCCTAGCGGGAGCTCCTACGAGCAGTACTTC.

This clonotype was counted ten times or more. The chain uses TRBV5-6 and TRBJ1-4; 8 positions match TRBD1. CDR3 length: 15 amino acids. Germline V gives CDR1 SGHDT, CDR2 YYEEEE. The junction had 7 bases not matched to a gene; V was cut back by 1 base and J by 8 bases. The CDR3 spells CASSLNDRGGEKLFF. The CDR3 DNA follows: TGTGCCAGCAGCTTGAATGACAGGGGCGGAGAAAAACTGTTTTTT.

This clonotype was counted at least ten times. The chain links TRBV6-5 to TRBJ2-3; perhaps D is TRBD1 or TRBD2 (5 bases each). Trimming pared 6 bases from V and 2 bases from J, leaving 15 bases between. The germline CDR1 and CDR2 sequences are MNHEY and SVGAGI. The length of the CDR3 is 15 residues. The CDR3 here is CASRYSGGDTDTQYF. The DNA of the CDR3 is TGTGCCAGCAGGTACAGTGGGGGAGACACAGATACGCAGTATTTT.

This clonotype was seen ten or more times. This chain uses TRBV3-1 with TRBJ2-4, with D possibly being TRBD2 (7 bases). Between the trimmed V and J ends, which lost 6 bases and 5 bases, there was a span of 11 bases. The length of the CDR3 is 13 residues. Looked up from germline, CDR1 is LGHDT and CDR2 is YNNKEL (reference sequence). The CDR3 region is CASRWGGQNIQYF. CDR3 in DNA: TGTGCCAGCAGGTGGGGGGGCCAAAACATTCAGTACTTC. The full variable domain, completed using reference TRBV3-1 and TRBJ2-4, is DTAVSQTPKYLVTQMGNDKSIKCEQNLGHDTMYWYKQDSKKFLKIMFSYNNKELIINETVPNRFSPKSPDKAHLNLHINSLELGDSAVYFCASRWGGQNIQYFGAGTRLSVL.